This section outlines one TCR beta chain sequence together with its context. Genomic DNA belonging to each subset was distributed in equal measure over several immunoSEQ plates. Using immunoSEQ multiplex PCR, the repertoire was profiled, and TCRdb retains in-frame clones only, with some absent. The table lists approximately 2.5 million clones, roughly 93% of them singletons, with more than 0.35% in the top ten. The sample belongs to a study of shared clonotypes between healthy human individuals. The CDR3 consists of 13 residues. Per germline, CDR1 SGHRS and CDR2 YFSETQ. Trimming took off 7 bases at V and 5 bases at J, with 13 bases between the two ends.

This clonotype originated in a man younger than 35 in good health. Some clones in this sample may be carry-over from other donors' samples. Specimen: naive CD4+ T cells from PBMCs. Regarding subset: CD45RA+ positively selected. V is TRBV5-1 and J is TRBJ1-5; D not resolved. DNA of the CDR3: TGCGCCAGCGGCGAGGATTTCTATCAGCCCCAGCATTTT. Translating it yields CASGEDFYQPQHF.